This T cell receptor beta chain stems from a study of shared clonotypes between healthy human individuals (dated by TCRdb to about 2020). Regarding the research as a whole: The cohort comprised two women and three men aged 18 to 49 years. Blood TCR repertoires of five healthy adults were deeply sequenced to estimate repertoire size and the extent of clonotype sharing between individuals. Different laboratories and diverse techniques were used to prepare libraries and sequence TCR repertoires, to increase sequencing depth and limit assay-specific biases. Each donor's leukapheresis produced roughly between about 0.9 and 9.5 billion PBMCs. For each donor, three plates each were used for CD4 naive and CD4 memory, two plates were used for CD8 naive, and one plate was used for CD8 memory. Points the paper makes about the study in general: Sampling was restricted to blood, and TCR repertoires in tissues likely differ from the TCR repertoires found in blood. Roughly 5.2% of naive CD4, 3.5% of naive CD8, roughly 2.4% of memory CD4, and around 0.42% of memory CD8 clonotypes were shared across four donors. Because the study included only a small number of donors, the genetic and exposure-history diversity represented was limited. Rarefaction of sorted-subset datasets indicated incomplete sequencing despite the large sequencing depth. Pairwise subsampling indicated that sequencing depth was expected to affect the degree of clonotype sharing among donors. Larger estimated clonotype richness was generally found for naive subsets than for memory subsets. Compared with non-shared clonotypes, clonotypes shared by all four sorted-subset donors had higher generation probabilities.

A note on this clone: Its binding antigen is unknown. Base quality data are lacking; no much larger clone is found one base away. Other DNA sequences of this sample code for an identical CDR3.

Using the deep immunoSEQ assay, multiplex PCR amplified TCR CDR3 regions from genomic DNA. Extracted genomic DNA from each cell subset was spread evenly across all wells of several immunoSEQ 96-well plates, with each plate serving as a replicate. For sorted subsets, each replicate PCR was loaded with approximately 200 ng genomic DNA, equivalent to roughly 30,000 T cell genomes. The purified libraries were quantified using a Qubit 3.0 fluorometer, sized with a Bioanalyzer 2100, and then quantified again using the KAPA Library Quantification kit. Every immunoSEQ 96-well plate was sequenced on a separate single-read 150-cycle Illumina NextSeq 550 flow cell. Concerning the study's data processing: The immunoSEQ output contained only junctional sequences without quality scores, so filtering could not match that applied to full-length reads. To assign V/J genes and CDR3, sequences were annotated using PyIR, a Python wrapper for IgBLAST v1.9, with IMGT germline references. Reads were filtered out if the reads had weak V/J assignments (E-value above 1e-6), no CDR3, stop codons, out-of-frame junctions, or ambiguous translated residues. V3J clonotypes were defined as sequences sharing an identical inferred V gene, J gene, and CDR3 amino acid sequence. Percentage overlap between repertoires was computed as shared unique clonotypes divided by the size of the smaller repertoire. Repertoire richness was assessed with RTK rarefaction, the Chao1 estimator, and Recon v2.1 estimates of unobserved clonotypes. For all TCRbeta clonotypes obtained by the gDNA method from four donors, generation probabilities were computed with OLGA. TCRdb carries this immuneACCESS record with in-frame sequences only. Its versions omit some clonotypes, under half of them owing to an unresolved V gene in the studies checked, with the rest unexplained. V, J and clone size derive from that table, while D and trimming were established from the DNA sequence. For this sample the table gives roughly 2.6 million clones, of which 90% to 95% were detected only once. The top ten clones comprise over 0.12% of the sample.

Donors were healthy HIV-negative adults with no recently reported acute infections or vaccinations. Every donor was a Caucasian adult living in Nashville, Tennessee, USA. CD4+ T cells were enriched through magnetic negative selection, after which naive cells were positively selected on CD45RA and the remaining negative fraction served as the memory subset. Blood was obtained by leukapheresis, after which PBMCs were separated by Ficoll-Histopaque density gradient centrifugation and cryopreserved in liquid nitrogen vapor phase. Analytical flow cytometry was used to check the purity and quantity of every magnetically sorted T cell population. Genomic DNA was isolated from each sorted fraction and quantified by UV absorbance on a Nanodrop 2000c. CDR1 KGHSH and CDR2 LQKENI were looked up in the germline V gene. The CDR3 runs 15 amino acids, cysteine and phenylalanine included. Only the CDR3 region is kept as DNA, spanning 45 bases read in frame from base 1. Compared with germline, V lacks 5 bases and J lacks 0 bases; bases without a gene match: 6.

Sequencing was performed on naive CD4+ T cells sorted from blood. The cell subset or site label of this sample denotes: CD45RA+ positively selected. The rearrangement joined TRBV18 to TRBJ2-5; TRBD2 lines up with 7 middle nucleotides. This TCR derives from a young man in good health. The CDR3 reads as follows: CASSRTSGDQETQYF. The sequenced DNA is TGTGCCAGCTCAAGGACAAGCGGGGACCAAGAGACCCAGTACTTC.